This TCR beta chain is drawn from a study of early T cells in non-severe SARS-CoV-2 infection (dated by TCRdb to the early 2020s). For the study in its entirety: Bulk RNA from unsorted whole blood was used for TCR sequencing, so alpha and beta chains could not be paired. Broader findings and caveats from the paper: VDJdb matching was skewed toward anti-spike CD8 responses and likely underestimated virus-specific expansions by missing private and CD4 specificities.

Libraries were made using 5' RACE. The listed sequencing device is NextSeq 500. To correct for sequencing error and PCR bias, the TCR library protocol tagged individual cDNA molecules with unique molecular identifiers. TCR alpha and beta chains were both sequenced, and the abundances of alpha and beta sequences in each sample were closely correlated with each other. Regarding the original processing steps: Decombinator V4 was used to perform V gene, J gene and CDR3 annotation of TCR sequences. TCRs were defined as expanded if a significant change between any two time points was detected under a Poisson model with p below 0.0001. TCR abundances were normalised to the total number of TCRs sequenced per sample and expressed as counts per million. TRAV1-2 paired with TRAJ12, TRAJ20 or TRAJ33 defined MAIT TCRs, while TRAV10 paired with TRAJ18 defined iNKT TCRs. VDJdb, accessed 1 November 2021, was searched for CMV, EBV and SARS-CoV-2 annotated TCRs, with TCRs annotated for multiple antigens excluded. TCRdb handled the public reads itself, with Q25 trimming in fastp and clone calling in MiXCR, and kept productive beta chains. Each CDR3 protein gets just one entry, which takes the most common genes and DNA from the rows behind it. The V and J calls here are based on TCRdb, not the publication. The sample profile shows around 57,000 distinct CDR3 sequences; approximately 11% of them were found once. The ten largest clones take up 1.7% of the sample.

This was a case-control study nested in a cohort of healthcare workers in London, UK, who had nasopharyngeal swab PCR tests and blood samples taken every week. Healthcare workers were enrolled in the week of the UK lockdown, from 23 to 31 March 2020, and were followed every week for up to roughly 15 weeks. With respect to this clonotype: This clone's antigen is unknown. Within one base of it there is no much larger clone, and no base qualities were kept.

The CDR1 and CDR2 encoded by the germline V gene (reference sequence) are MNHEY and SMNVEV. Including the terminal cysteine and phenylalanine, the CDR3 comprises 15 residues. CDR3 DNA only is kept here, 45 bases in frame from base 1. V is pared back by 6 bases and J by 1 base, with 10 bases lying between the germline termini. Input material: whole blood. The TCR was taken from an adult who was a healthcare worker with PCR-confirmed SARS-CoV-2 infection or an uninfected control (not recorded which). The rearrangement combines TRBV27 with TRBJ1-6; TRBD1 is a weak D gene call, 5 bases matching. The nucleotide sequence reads TGTGCCAGCAGGTCGGGGGAGTCCTATAATTCACCCCTCCACTTT. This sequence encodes CASRSGESYNSPLHF.